This T cell receptor beta chain was obtained from a study of cytomegalovirus exposure and HLA in healthy donors. Findings and caveats of the study: Across donors, presence/absence analyses took sequencing depth to be roughly uniform. V- and J-gene trimming of TCR beta was linked (in a later analysis) to a missense DCLRE1C variant. Clonal expansion was found to be greater in HLA-associated TCR beta chains than in equally common others in a later analysis. Generally TCR sequences proved uncommon, though certain public TCRs appeared in numerous donors.

Germline V CDR1 and CDR2: MGHRA, YSYEKL. CDR3 length equals 15 residues. Remarks on this clone: Its antigen is as yet unknown.

The PCR was carried out with 60 Vbeta primers and 13 Jbeta primers. Data came from immunoSEQ multiplex PCR; TCRdb stores just in-frame clones and leaves some out. Its table records approximately 180,000 clones. The sequencing input was PBMCs. This TCR derives from a man aged 30 to 39 in good health and CMV-seronegative. The chain joins TRBV4-1 to TRBJ2-5; a weak D match, TRBD2 (5 bases). The J call may not be correct, given that the DNA end is closer to TRBJ2-7. The CDR3 here is CASSQEVSRSGEQYF. DNA of the CDR3: TGCGCCAGCAGCCAAGAGGTTTCACGGAGCGGCGAGCAGTACTTC.